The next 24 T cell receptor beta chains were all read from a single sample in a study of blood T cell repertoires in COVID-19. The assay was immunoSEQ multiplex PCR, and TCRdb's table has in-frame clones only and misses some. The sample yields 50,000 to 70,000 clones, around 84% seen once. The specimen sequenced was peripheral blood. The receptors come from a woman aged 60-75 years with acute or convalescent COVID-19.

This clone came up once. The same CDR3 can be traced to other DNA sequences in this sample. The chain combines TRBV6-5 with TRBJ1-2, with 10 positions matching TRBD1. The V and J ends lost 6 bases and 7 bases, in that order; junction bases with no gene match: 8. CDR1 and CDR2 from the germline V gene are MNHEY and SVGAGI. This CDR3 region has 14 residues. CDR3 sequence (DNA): TGTGCCAGCAGCCTGGGGACAGGGGTTAGTGGCTACACCTTC. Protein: CASSLGTGVSGYTF.

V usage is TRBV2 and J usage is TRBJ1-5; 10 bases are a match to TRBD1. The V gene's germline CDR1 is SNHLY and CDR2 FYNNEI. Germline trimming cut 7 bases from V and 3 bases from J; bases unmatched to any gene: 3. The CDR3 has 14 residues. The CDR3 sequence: CASNDRGLNQPQHF. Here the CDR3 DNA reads TGTGCCAGCAATGACAGGGGGCTCAATCAGCCCCAGCATTTT.

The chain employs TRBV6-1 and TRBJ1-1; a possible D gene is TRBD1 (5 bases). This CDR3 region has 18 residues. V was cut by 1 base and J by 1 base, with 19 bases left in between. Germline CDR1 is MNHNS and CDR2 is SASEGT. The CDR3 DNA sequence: TGTGCCAGCAGTGAAGGATTCTTGGGGCGGGGCGCGAACACTGAAGCTTTCTTT. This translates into CASSEGFLGRGANTEAFF.

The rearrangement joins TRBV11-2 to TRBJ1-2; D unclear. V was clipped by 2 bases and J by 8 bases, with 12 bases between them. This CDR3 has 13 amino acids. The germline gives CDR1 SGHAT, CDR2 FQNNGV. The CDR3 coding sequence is TGTGCCAGCAGCTTACAAGACAAACAAGGCTACACCTTC. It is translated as CASSLQDKQGYTF. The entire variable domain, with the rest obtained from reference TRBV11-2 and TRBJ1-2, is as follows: EAGVAQSPRYKIIEKRQSVAFWCNPISGHATLYWYQQILGQGPKLLIQFQNNGVVDDSQLPKDRFSAERLKGVDSTLKIQPAKLEDSAVYLCASSLQDKQGYTFGSGTRLTVV.

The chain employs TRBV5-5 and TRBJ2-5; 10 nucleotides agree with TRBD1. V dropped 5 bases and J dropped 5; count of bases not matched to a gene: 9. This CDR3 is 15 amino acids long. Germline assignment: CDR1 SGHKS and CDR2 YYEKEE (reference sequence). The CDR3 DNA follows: TGTGCCAGCAGACTTGATCCGGGACAGGGGGAGACCCAGTACTTC. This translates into CASRLDPGQGETQYF.

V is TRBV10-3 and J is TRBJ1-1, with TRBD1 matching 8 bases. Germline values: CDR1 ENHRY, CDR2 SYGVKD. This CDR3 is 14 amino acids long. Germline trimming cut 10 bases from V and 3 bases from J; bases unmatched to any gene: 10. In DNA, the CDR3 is TGTGCCAGTAAGACAGGGGTCGAACACACTGAAGCTTTCTTT. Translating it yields CASKTGVEHTEAFF.

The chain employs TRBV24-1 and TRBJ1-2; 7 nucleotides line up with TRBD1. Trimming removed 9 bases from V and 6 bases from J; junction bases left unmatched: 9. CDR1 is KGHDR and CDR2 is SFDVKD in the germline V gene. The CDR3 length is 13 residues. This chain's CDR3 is CATGMTGSHGYTF. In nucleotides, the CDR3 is TGTGCCACCGGTATGACAGGGTCGCATGGCTACACCTTC.

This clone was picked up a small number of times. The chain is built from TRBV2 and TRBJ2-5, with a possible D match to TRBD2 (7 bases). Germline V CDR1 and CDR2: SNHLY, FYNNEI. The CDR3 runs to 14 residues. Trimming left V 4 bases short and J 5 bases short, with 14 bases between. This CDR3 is CASSVQGGGETQYF. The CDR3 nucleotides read TGTGCCAGCAGTGTTCAGGGCGGGGGCGAGACCCAGTACTTC.

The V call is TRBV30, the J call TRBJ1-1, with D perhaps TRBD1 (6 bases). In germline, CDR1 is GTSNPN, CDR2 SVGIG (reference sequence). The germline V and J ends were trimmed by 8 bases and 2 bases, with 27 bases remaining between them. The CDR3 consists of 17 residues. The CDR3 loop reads CASSRGGVGPGNTEAFF. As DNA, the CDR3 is TGTGCCAGTTCCCGGGGGGGCGTTGGACCCGGAAACACTGAAGCTTTCTTT.

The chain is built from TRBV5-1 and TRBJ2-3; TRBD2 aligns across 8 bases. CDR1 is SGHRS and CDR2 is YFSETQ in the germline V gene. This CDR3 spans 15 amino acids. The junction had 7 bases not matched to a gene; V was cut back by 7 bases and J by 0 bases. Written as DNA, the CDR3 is TGCGCCAGCTCAGAAGCGGGGGATAGCACAGATACGCAGTATTTT. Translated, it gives CASSEAGDSTDTQYF.

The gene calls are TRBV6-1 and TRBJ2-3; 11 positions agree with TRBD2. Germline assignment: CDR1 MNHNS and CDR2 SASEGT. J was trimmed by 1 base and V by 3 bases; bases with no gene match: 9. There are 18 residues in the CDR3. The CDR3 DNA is TGTGCCAGCAGTGATAGCGGGGGGGCCACCCGGGGCACAGATACGCAGTATTTT. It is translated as CASSDSGGATRGTDTQYF.

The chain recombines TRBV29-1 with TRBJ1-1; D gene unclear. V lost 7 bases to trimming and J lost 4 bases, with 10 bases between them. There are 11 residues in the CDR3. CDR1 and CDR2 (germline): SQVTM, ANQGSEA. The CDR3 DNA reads TGCAGCGCCTACAGTTCCACTGAAGCTTTCTTT. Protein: CSAYSSTEAFF.

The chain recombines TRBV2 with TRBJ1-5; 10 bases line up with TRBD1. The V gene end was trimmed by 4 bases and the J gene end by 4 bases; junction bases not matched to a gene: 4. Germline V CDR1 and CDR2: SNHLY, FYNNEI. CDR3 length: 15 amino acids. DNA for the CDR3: TGTGCCAGCAGTGGGGACAGGGGAGGTAATCAGCCCCAGCATTTT. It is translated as CASSGDRGGNQPQHF.

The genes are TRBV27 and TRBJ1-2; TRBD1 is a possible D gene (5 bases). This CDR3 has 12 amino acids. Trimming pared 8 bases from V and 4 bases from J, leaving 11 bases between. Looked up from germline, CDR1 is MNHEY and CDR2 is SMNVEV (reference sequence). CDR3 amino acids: CASSRGGYGYTF. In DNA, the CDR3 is TGTGCCAGCTCCCGGGGGGGCTATGGCTACACCTTC.

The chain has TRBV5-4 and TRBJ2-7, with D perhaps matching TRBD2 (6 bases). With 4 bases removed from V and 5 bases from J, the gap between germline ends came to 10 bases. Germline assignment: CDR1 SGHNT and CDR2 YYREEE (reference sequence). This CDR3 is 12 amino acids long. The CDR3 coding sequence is TGTGCCAGCAGCACACAGCGGGACGAGCAGTACTTC. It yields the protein CASSTQRDEQYF. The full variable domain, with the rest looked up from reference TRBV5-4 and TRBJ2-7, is ETGVTQSPTHLIKTRGQQVTLRCSSQSGHNTVSWYQQALGQGPQFIFQYYREEENGRGNFPPRFSGLQFPNYSSELNVNALELDDSALYLCASSTQRDEQYFGPGTRLTVT.

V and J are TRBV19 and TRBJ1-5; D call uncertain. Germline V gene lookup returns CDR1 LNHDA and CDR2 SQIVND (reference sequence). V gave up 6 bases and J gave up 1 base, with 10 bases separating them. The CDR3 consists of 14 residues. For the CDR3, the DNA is TGTGCCAGTAGGCGGGGTTGGAGCAATCAGCCCCAGCATTTT. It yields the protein CASRRGWSNQPQHF.

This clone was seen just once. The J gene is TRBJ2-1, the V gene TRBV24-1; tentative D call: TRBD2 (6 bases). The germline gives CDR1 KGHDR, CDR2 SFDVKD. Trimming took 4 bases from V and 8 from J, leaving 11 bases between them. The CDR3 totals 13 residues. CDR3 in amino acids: CATSDRWRDEQFF. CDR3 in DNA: TGTGCCACCAGTGACCGATGGAGGGATGAGCAGTTCTTC.

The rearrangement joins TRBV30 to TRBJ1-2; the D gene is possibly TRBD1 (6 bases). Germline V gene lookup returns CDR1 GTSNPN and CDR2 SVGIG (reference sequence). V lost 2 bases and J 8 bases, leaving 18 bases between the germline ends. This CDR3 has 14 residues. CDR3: CAWSWFRGSRGYTF. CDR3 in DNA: TGTGCCTGGAGTTGGTTCAGGGGCAGCCGGGGCTACACCTTC.

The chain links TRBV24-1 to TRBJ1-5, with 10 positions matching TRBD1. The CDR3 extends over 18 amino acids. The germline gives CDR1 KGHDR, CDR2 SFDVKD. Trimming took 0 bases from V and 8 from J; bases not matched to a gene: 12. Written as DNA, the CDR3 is TGTGCCACCAGTGATTTGCAATCGGGACAGGGGCCGGGAGAGCCCCAGCATTTT. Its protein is CATSDLQSGQGPGEPQHF.

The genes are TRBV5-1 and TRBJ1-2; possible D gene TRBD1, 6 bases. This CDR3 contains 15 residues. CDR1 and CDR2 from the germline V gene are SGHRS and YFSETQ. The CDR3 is CPRRGGGGANYGYTF. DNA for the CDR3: TGCCCCCGCCGCGGAGGGGGGGGCGCGAACTATGGCTACACCTTC.

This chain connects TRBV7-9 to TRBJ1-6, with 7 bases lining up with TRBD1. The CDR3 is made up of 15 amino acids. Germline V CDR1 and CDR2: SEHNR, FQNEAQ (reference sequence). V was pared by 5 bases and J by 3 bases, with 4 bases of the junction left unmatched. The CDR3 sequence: CASSQTGNYNSPLHF. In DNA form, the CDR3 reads TGTGCCAGCAGCCAGACAGGGAACTATAATTCACCCCTCCACTTT.

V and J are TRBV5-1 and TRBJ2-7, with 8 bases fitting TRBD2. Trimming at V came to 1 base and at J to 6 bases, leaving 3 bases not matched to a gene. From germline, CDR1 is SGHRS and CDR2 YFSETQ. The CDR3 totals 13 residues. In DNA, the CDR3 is TGCGCCAGCAGCTTGAGTCTAGCGGGCGAGCAGTACTTC. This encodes CASSLSLAGEQYF.

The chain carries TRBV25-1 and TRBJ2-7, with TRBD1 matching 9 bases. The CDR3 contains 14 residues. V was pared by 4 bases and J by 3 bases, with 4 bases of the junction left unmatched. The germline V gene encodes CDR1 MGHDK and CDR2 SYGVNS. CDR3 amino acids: CASSGWTGDYEQYF. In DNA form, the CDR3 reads TGTGCCAGCAGTGGGTGGACAGGGGACTACGAGCAGTACTTC.

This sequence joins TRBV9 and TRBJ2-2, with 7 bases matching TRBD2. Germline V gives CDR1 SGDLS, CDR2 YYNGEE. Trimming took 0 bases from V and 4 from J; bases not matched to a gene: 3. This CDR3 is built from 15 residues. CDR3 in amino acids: CASSVEGGVTGELFF. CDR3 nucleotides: TGTGCCAGCAGCGTAGAGGGAGGGGTCACCGGGGAGCTGTTTTTT.